The present T cell receptor beta chain was sequenced within a study of blood T cell repertoires in COVID-19. In the study overall: Some COVID-19 samples were acute and others convalescent; all came from the United States, Italy and Spain.

This study enrolled people aged about 18 to 100 from around 26 US geographic areas. Categorization into cohorts depended on clinical history that participants reported. Sequencing was performed with immunoSEQ multiplex PCR; in TCRdb, only in-frame clones are kept and a portion is missing. The sample includes approximately 150,000 clones, about 90% of them seen just once. The V and J ends lost 3 bases and 1 base, in that order; junction bases with no gene match: 7. Germline assignment: CDR1 SGHRS and CDR2 YFSETQ. This CDR3 is built from 16 residues. Sequenced material: PBMCs or T cells enriched from blood (not recorded which). The rearrangement uses TRBV5-1 and TRBJ2-3; 8 bases are a match to TRBD2. The source of this sequence is a human donor with acute COVID-19. The donor label of this sample is uncertain. The CDR3 reads CASSSGGGSRTDTQYF. The CDR3 DNA reads TGCGCCAGCAGCTCCGGGGGGGGGTCCCGCACAGATACGCAGTATTTT.